Described below is a single TCR beta chain sequence and its context. The data were obtained in a study of memory CD4+ T cells and cytomegalovirus serostatus. Germline V lookup: CDR1 GTSNPN, CDR2 SVGIG (reference sequence). The CDR3 has 14 amino acids. V was trimmed by 4 bases and J by 2 bases, leaving 14 bases between them. The sort gate was single viable CD3+CD4+CD8-CD45RO+ cells for memory CD4+ T cells. TCRdb's table, derived via immunoSEQ multiplex PCR, lists solely in-frame clones and lacks some. The data show approximately 65,000 clones, more than 70% seen once. V is TRBV30 and J is TRBJ1-2; possible D gene TRBD1, 5 bases. Sample: memory CD4+ T cells from blood. The source is an adult in good health and CMV-seronegative. CDR3 amino acids: CAWTQGTLNYGYTF. The CDR3 DNA is TGTGCCTGGACCCAGGGCACTTTAAACTATGGCTACACCTTC.